The next 17 T cell receptor beta chains were all read from a single sample in a study of control samples from healthy donors and cancer patients (TCRdb year 2020). The library was produced with the immunoSEQ multiplex PCR assay. In its TCRdb copy, this immuneACCESS table keeps in-frame sequences only and misses some clones. Where compared with another copy, unresolved V genes explain less than half of these, and the others have no known cause. This sample holds roughly 100,000 clones; roughly 90% were observed only once. The ten most abundant clones make up approximately 19% of the sample. Sequenced material: PBMCs. These receptors were taken from a man between 60 and 75 years old with lung cancer.

The chain has TRBV21-1 and TRBJ2-7; no check of the table's D call, TRBD1, against the DNA was made. TRBV21-1 corresponds to a pseudogene. This CDR3 is 18 amino acids long. The CDR3 sequence is CASSKAPGQVFFSYEQYV. For the CDR3, the DNA is TGTGCCAGCAGCAAAGCGCCAGGACAGGTCTTTTTCTCCTACGAGCAGTACGTC.

CDR3 nucleotides: TGTGCCACCAGTGTGGGACAGGAAACCTACAATGAGCAGTTCTTC. Its translation is CATSVGQETYNEQFF. The chain couples TRBV24-1 to TRBJ2-1, with 8 bases fitting TRBD1. J lost 2 bases, V lost 5 bases, and 4 bases had no gene match. The V gene's germline CDR1 is KGHDR and CDR2 SFDVKD. The CDR3 is 15 amino acids.

Comment on this clone: At the DNA level, this CDR3 is encoded by other sequences in the same sample as well. This chain connects TRBV27 to TRBJ2-2; possible D gene TRBD2, 5 bases. This CDR3 contains 14 residues. Germline CDR1 reads MNHEY; CDR2 reads SMNVEV (reference sequence). Between the trimmed V and J ends, which lost 3 bases and 4 bases, there was a span of 9 bases. CDR3 DNA sequence: TGTGCCAGCAGTTTCGGGCGGGCCACCGGGGAGCTGTTTTTT. Protein: CASSFGRATGELFF.

V usage is TRBV3-1 (or the pseudogene TRBV3-2) and J usage is TRBJ1-6; unclear D gene. The germline CDR1 and CDR2 sequences are LGHDT and YNNKEL (reference sequence). The CDR3 consists of 16 residues. The germline V and J ends were trimmed by 0 bases and 4 bases, with 10 bases remaining between them. The CDR3 reads CASSQDRSEYNSPLHF. The CDR3 nucleotides are TGTGCCAGCAGCCAAGATCGATCTGAGTATAATTCACCCCTCCACTTT.

The chain uses TRBV18 and TRBJ1-5; 7 bases align to TRBD1. V lost 4 bases and J lost 0; bases outside the gene matches: 6. Germline V CDR1 and CDR2: KGHSH, LQKENI. The CDR3 sequence is 16 residues long. In DNA, the CDR3 is TGTGCCAGCTCACTTAAGACAGGGAATAGCAATCAGCCCCAGCATTTT. Its protein is CASSLKTGNSNQPQHF.

This clone was seen a single time. The chain has TRBV5-5 and TRBJ1-1; D is possibly TRBD1 (5 bases). Germline CDR1 and CDR2: SGHKS and YYEKEE (reference sequence). Trimming removed 4 bases from V and 5 bases from J, with 12 bases in between. The CDR3 spans 13 residues. The CDR3 sequence: CASSLGGMTEAFF. CDR3 nucleotides: TGTGCCAGCAGCCTGGGGGGGATGACTGAAGCTTTCTTT. The full variable domain, its missing parts supplied by reference TRBV5-5 and TRBJ1-1, is DAGVTQSPTHLIKTRGQQVTLRCSPISGHKSVSWYQQVLGQGPQFIFQYYEKEERGRGNFPDRFSARQFPNYSSELNVNALLLGDSALYLCASSLGGMTEAFFGQGTRLTVV.

The chain carries TRBV10-1 and TRBJ2-3; weak D call: TRBD1 (6 bases). CDR1 is WNHNN, CDR2 SYGVQD, per germline (reference sequence). The CDR3 loop spans 16 amino acids. The V gene lost 0 bases and the J gene lost 0 bases, with 10 bases spanning the gap. CDR3 nucleotides: TGCGCCAGCAGTGAGTCGGGGGCAGGGAGCACAGATACGCAGTATTTT. This gives the protein CASSESGAGSTDTQYF.

V and J are TRBV20-1 and TRBJ2-1, with 7 bases lining up with TRBD1. The germline CDR1 and CDR2 sequences are DFQATT and SNEGSKA (reference sequence). This CDR3 region has 13 residues. The J segment lost 7 bases and the V segment lost 3 bases, leaving 6 bases of the junction unmatched. The CDR3 sequence is CSASWAGGNEQFF. The CDR3 DNA follows: TGCAGTGCTAGTTGGGCAGGGGGAAATGAGCAGTTCTTC.

The chain uses TRBV19 and TRBJ1-1; TRBD1 might be the D (5 bases). The CDR3 extends over 15 amino acids. Germline values: CDR1 LNHDA, CDR2 SQIVND (reference sequence). The V gene lost 2 bases and the J gene lost 5 bases, with 15 bases spanning the gap. The CDR3 nucleotides read TGTGCCAGTAGTATAACGGGCGGGGGAAGGACTGAAGCTTTCTTT. Translated, it gives CASSITGGGRTEAFF.

This chain joins TRBV2 and TRBJ2-4; TRBD2 matches 8 bases. Per the germline V gene, CDR1 is SNHLY and CDR2 is FYNNEI. Germline trimming cut 3 bases from V and 7 bases from J; bases unmatched to any gene: 8. The CDR3 runs to 15 residues. CDR3 loop: CASSDAAGGGNIQYF. The CDR3 DNA sequence: TGTGCCAGCAGTGATGCTGCGGGGGGAGGTAACATTCAGTACTTC. Drawing the rest from reference TRBV2 and TRBJ2-4, the complete variable domain is EPEVTQTPSHQVTQMGQEVILRCVPISNHLYFYWYRQILGQKVEFLVSFYNNEISEKSEIFDDQFSVERPDGSNFTLKIRSTKLEDSAMYFCASSDAAGGGNIQYFGAGTRLSVL.

The CDR3 DNA reads TGTGCCAGCAGCGCCGACGGGGGCAGAGGTGGCTACACCTTC. It encodes CASSADGGRGGYTF. This chain connects TRBV7-3 to TRBJ1-2; D possibly corresponds to TRBD1 (6 bases). The CDR3 is 14 amino acids. CDR1 is SGHTA, CDR2 FQGTGA, per germline. V was shortened by 5 bases and J by 7 bases, with 17 bases between the two germline ends.

The V call is TRBV5-1, the J call TRBJ1-4; D is possibly TRBD1 (5 bases). Per germline, CDR1 SGHRS and CDR2 YFSETQ. The CDR3 length is 15 residues. Trimming took 0 bases from V and 7 from J, leaving 13 bases between them. The CDR3 spells CASSLDAGRPEKLFF. The CDR3 region has the DNA TGCGCCAGCAGCTTGGACGCAGGGCGTCCTGAAAAACTGTTTTTT.

The chain recombines TRBV5-6 with TRBJ1-2; tentatively, D is TRBD1 (6 bases). CDR3 size: 14 residues. CDR1 is SGHDT, CDR2 YYEEEE, per germline. V lost 0 bases and J lost 8, with 14 bases in between. The CDR3 spells CASSLVAGAEGYTF. The CDR3 coding sequence is TGTGCCAGCAGCTTGGTAGCGGGGGCTGAAGGCTACACCTTC.

The V call is TRBV10-3, the J call TRBJ2-7, with a tentative D call TRBD1 (8 bases). The CDR3 runs 18 residues. Trimming removed 2 bases from V and 3 bases from J, with 23 bases in between. CDR1 and CDR2 (germline): ENHRY, SYGVKD. In DNA, the CDR3 is TGTGCCATCAGTGAGCATGGGGGGGGTCGGACAGGGCGCTACGAGCAGTACGTC. Translated, it gives CAISEHGGGRTGRYEQYV.

A single count supports this clone. This chain joins TRBV5-8 and TRBJ2-1, with TRBD2 matching over 10 bases. Trimming at V came to 0 bases and at J to 4 bases, leaving 16 bases not matched to a gene. Germline CDR1 and CDR2: SGHTS and YDEGEE. This CDR3 region has 20 residues. DNA for the CDR3: TGTGCCAGCAGCTTGGCGGCGAGCGGGGGGGCTATAGATTTTTACAATGAGCAGTTCTTC. It is translated as CASSLAASGGAIDFYNEQFF.

V gene TRBV6-5 combines with J gene TRBJ2-5; D is tentatively TRBD1 or TRBD2 (5 bases each). This CDR3 has 16 residues. Germline CDR1 reads MNHEY; CDR2 reads SVGAGI. With 2 bases removed from V and 7 bases from J, the gap between germline ends came to 20 bases. CDR3 in DNA: TGTGCCAGCAGTTACAAAGTCGGGGACCCCCGGGGGACCCAGTACTTC. Translating gives CASSYKVGDPRGTQYF.

This chain connects TRBV6-1 to TRBJ2-7; D is unclear. Germline V CDR1 and CDR2: MNHNS, SASEGT. V was cut by 2 bases and J by 3 bases, with 8 bases left in between. The length of the CDR3 is 13 residues. The CDR3 protein is CASSERSFYEQYV. Here the CDR3 DNA reads TGTGCCAGCAGTGAAAGGAGTTTCTACGAGCAGTACGTC.